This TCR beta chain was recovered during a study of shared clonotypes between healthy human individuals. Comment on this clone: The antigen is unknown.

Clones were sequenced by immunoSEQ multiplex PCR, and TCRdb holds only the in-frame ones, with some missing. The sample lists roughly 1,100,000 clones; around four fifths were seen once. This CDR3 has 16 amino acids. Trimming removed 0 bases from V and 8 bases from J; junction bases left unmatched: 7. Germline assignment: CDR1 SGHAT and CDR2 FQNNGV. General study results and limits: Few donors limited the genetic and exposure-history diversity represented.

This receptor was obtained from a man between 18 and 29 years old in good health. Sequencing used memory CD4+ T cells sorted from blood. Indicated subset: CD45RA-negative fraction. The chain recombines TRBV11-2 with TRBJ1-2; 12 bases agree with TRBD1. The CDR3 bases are TGTGCCAGCAGCTTAGAGATTGGGACAGGGGGCTTCGGCTACACCTTC. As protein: CASSLEIGTGGFGYTF.